Following are 29 T cell receptor beta chains from one sample sequenced in a study of control samples from healthy donors and cancer patients. Some clones are missing from TCRdb's copy, which holds only in-frame ones; the method was immunoSEQ multiplex PCR. The table includes under 80,000 clones, less than 95% detected once. The sample consisted of blood. The receptors here all came from a woman aged 40 to 50 in good health.

V usage is TRBV5-6 and J usage is TRBJ1-3; a possible D gene is TRBD1 (6 bases). This CDR3 contains 13 residues. Trimming pared 4 bases from V and 8 bases from J, leaving 13 bases between. Germline V gene data show CDR1 as SGHDT and CDR2 as YYEEEE. The CDR3: CASSRSQGHTIYF. CDR3 DNA: TGTGCCAGCAGCCGGTCACAGGGCCACACCATATATTTT.

V gene TRBV3-1 (or the pseudogene TRBV3-2) combines with J gene TRBJ2-1; 7 bases agree with TRBD2. The trim removed 4 bases at V and 8 bases at J, leaving 8 bases unmatched. The CDR3 runs 14 residues. Per the germline V gene, CDR1 is LGHDT and CDR2 is YNNKEL (reference sequence). In DNA form, the CDR3 reads TGTGCCAGCAGCCCTAGGGGCGGGGGAGATGAGCAGTTCTTC. This encodes CASSPRGGGDEQFF.

The CDR3 DNA follows: TGTGCCAGCAGCTTAGAGGACAGAAACTATGGCTACACCTTC. It encodes CASSLEDRNYGYTF. The chain combines TRBV7-9 with TRBJ1-2, with a tentative D call TRBD1 (6 bases). Germline lookup yields CDR1 SEHNR and CDR2 FQNEAQ (reference sequence). Trimming took 1 base from V and 2 from J, leaving 8 bases between them. This CDR3 contains 14 residues.

The chain has TRBV9 and TRBJ1-2, with D unclear. Trimming took 0 bases from V and 8 from J, leaving 17 bases between them. CDR1 is SGDLS, CDR2 YYNGEE, per germline. This CDR3 has 15 residues. CDR3 region: CASSVALVASDGYTF. The CDR3 DNA sequence: TGTGCCAGCAGCGTAGCTCTGGTGGCATCGGACGGCTACACCTTC. Drawing the rest from reference TRBV9 and TRBJ1-2, the complete variable domain is DSGVTQTPKHLITATGQRVTLRCSPRSGDLSVYWYQQSLDQGLQFLIQYYNGEERAKGNILERFSAQQFPDLHSELNLSSLELGDSALYFCASSVALVASDGYTFGSGTRLTVV.

The V and J genes are TRBV7-3 and TRBJ1-1; a possible D gene is TRBD1 (6 bases). The length of the CDR3 is 16 residues. Trimming removed 1 base at V and 6 bases at J, with 18 bases between. In germline, CDR1 is SGHTA, CDR2 FQGTGA. The CDR3 protein is CASSLSLGGGQSEAFF. The CDR3 DNA reads TGTGCCAGCAGCTTAAGTCTCGGAGGTGGACAGTCTGAAGCTTTCTTT.

The chain uses TRBV29-1 and TRBJ1-1; 7 nucleotides agree with TRBD1. V trimming: 6 bases; J trimming: 0 bases; junction bases outside the gene matches: 7. This CDR3 comprises 14 residues. Germline loops: CDR1 SQVTM, CDR2 ANQGSEA. CDR3 in amino acids: CSVAGQPLNTEAFF. The CDR3 nucleotides read TGCAGCGTCGCGGGACAGCCGTTGAACACTGAAGCTTTCTTT.

The rearrangement links TRBV5-4 to TRBJ1-1; 7 bases agree with TRBD1. The junction had 12 bases not matched to a gene; V was cut back by 0 bases and J by 1 base. Germline CDR1 and CDR2: SGHNT and YYREEE (reference sequence). This CDR3 comprises 18 residues. In nucleotides, the CDR3 is TGTGCCAGCAGCTTGGCCAGGGACAGCGCTGGGTCGAACACTGAAGCTTTCTTT. Amino acid sequence: CASSLARDSAGSNTEAFF.

V is TRBV7-2 and J is TRBJ2-4; TRBD1 aligns across 7 bases. This CDR3 spans 14 amino acids. The V segment lost 5 bases and the J segment 8 bases; nucleotides outside the gene matches: 9. Germline assignment: CDR1 SGHTA and CDR2 FQGNSA. The CDR3, as DNA: TGTGCCAGCAGCCCGGACAGGATGTCGGACATTCAGTACTTC. Its protein product is CASSPDRMSDIQYF.

This chain uses TRBV5-1 with TRBJ2-6; the match to TRBD1 covers 7 bases. The trim removed 4 bases at V and 1 base at J, leaving 14 bases unmatched. Germline CDR1 SGHRS, CDR2 YFSETQ. CDR3 length equals 19 residues. CDR3 loop: CASSETLTGAASGANVLTF. The CDR3 nucleotides are TGCGCCAGCAGCGAAACTCTCACAGGGGCAGCATCTGGGGCCAACGTCCTGACTTTC.

The genes are TRBV7-9 and TRBJ2-7, with D possibly matching TRBD1 (5 bases). V lost 7 bases and J lost 2, with 15 bases in between. Germline CDR1 SEHNR, CDR2 FQNEAQ (reference sequence). The CDR3 contains 14 residues. CDR3 loop: CASTLEGVTYEQYF. CDR3 coding DNA: TGTGCCAGCACCTTGGAAGGGGTAACCTACGAGCAGTACTTC.

This clone appeared once. The chain links TRBV11-2 to TRBJ1-4; unclear D gene. V dropped 6 bases and J dropped 0 bases, with 11 bases sitting between them. CDR3 size: 15 residues. The V gene's germline CDR1 is SGHAT and CDR2 FQNNGV. CDR3 protein: CASRQSTATNEKLFF. Written as DNA, the CDR3 is TGTGCCAGCAGACAGAGTACGGCAACTAATGAAAAACTGTTTTTT.

The chain employs TRBV28 and TRBJ1-1, with 8 bases aligning to TRBD1. This CDR3 region has 15 residues. CDR1 is MDHEN and CDR2 is SYDVKM in the germline V gene. V trimming: 6 bases; J trimming: 5 bases; junction bases outside the gene matches: 11. The CDR3 loop is CASRPRQGWWTEAFF. CDR3 coding DNA: TGTGCCAGCAGGCCCAGACAGGGGTGGTGGACTGAAGCTTTCTTT. Full variable domain (remainder filled in from reference TRBV28 and TRBJ1-1): DVKVTQSSRYLVKRTGEKVFLECVQDMDHENMFWYRQDPGLGLRLIYFSYDVKMKEKGDIPEGYSVSREKKERFSLILESASTNQTSMYLCASRPRQGWWTEAFFGQGTRLTVV.

The J gene is TRBJ2-5, the V gene TRBV7-2; possible D gene TRBD2, 7 bases. V shed 5 bases and J shed 6 bases, with 22 bases lying between them. The CDR3 has 16 amino acids. Per germline, CDR1 SGHTA and CDR2 FQGNSA. CDR3 in amino acids: CASSPKPRGAPKTQYF. The CDR3 DNA reads as TGTGCCAGCAGCCCCAAGCCCCGGGGGGCCCCGAAGACCCAGTACTTC.

This sequence joins TRBV6-6 and TRBJ2-3; the match to TRBD2 covers 9 bases. CDR1 MNHNY and CDR2 SVGAGI come from the germline V gene (reference sequence). V shed 0 bases, J shed 5 bases, and the junction held 6 bases outside the gene matches. The CDR3 is 16 amino acids. The chain's CDR3 is CASSYSSAGGQDTQYF. The CDR3 bases are TGTGCCAGCAGTTACTCCTCGGCGGGAGGGCAAGATACGCAGTATTTT.

This sequence joins TRBV7-2 and TRBJ1-4, with 7 nucleotides matching TRBD1. Trimming cost V 7 bases and J 5 bases; bases outside gene matches: 16. CDR1 and CDR2 (germline): SGHTA, FQGNSA. The CDR3 is 17 residues long. The CDR3 DNA sequence: TGTGCCAGCACCTTTGGTGACAGGGTCTCCGGGAATGAAAAACTGTTTTTT. Its translation: CASTFGDRVSGNEKLFF.

Concerning this clone: Relative to the germline gene, one junction end is altered; a read error may explain this. The chain has TRBV18 and TRBJ2-7; 10 nucleotides match TRBD1. The germline CDR1 and CDR2 sequences are KGHSH and LQKENI. The CDR3 extends over 16 amino acids. CDR3 DNA sequence: TGTGCCAGCTTACCAACCAGGGACAGGGGCTCCTACGAGCAGTACTTC. Protein product: CASLPTRDRGSYEQYF.

The V gene is TRBV19, the J gene TRBJ1-1; 10 nucleotides align to TRBD1. The trim removed 3 bases at V and 5 bases at J, leaving 6 bases unmatched. The CDR3 is 15 residues long. Germline values: CDR1 LNHDA, CDR2 SQIVND (reference sequence). For the CDR3, the DNA is TGTGCCAGTAGTATCTTTGACAGGGGGCAGACTGAAGCTTTCTTT. This gives the protein CASSIFDRGQTEAFF.

The count of this clone is one. This chain connects TRBV7-8 to TRBJ1-2; D possibly corresponds to TRBD1 (5 bases). Germline V CDR1 and CDR2: SGHVS, FQNEAQ. The V and J ends lost 0 bases and 2 bases respectively, with 13 bases between them. The CDR3 runs to 16 residues. The CDR3 spells CASSLAAQGSNYGYTF. CDR3 sequence (DNA): TGTGCCAGCAGCTTAGCGGCCCAGGGATCAAACTATGGCTACACCTTC.

This chain links TRBV6-5 with TRBJ1-5; D is uncertain. In germline, CDR1 is MNHEY, CDR2 SVGAGI. This CDR3 contains 13 residues. V lost 6 bases and J lost 3, with 9 bases in between. CDR3 coding DNA: TGTGCCAGCAGGGGGTTGGTCAATCAGCCCCAGCATTTT. This translates into CASRGLVNQPQHF.

This chain links TRBV5-4 with TRBJ1-2, with D perhaps matching TRBD1 (5 bases). The V end was cut by 4 bases, the J end by 2 bases, with 9 bases between. Looked up from germline, CDR1 is SGHNT and CDR2 is YYREEE (reference sequence). The CDR3 runs 13 residues. The chain's CDR3 is CASSGDANYGYTF. DNA for the CDR3: TGTGCCAGCAGCGGGGACGCAAACTATGGCTACACCTTC. The full variable domain, completed using reference TRBV5-4 and TRBJ1-2, is ETGVTQSPTHLIKTRGQQVTLRCSSQSGHNTVSWYQQALGQGPQFIFQYYREEENGRGNFPPRFSGLQFPNYSSELNVNALELDDSALYLCASSGDANYGYTFGSGTRLTVV.

This clone occurred once. The CDR3 loop is CASSQHRVKNSPLHF. DNA for the CDR3: TGCGCCAGCAGCCAGCACAGGGTCAAAAATTCACCCCTCCACTTT. The genes are TRBV4-1 and TRBJ1-6, with D perhaps TRBD1 (6 bases). This CDR3 has 15 residues. The V end was cut by 3 bases, the J end by 7 bases, with 13 bases between. Germline assignment: CDR1 MGHRA and CDR2 YSYEKL.

The rearrangement joins TRBV18 to TRBJ1-1, with TRBD1 identical over 8 bases. V shed 8 bases and J 2 bases; nucleotides not matched to a gene: 4. Germline assignment: CDR1 KGHSH and CDR2 LQKENI. This CDR3 comprises 13 residues. CDR3: CASLTGVNTEAFF. CDR3 sequence (DNA): TGTGCCAGCCTGACAGGGGTTAACACTGAAGCTTTCTTT.

The sample holds a few counts of this clone. The junction does not match germline at one end; this may be a read error. V is TRBV19 and J is TRBJ1-3; the D is unclear. This CDR3 contains 11 residues. Per the germline V gene, CDR1 is LNHDA and CDR2 is SQIVND (reference sequence). CDR3 residues: CGVSSGNTIYF. For the CDR3, the DNA is TGCGGCGTAAGCTCTGGAAACACCATATATTTT.

The rearrangement links TRBV7-9 to TRBJ1-5; D is uncertain. Germline lookup yields CDR1 SEHNR and CDR2 FQNEAQ (reference sequence). The CDR3 is 16 residues long. Between the trimmed V and J ends, which lost 3 bases and 0 bases, there was a span of 12 bases. CDR3 sequence: CASSFGGGYSNQPQHF. For the CDR3, the DNA is TGTGCCAGCAGCTTCGGTGGCGGTTATAGCAATCAGCCCCAGCATTTT.

The CDR3 region is CASRGAGANVLTF. CDR3 nucleotide sequence: TGTGCCAGCCGGGGGGCTGGGGCCAACGTCCTGACTTTC. The V and J genes are TRBV3-1 (or the pseudogene TRBV3-2) and TRBJ2-6, with 7 bases fitting TRBD2. V trimming: 8 bases; J trimming: 2 bases; junction bases outside the gene matches: 0. Germline loops: CDR1 LGHDT, CDR2 YNNKEL (reference sequence). CDR3 length equals 13 residues.

This chain uses TRBV5-1 with TRBJ2-1; D is possibly TRBD1 (6 bases). The CDR3 consists of 16 residues. V gave up 0 bases and J gave up 3 bases, with 13 bases separating them. Germline CDR1 is SGHRS and CDR2 is YFSETQ. The CDR3 DNA reads TGCGCCAGCAGCTTGGAAGCCCCAGGGGACTACAATGAGCAGTTCTTC. It codes for CASSLEAPGDYNEQFF.

The J gene is TRBJ2-1, the V gene TRBV7-9; D unresolved. V lost 1 base and J 6 bases, leaving 7 bases between the germline ends. Germline-derived CDR1 and CDR2 are SEHNR and FQNEAQ (reference sequence). This CDR3 has 13 residues. DNA for the CDR3: TGTGCCAGCAGCTTAGGCGGCCCCAATGAGCAGTTCTTC. This sequence encodes CASSLGGPNEQFF.

The gene calls are TRBV15 and TRBJ1-1; D is undetermined. The V end was cut by 10 bases, the J end by 1 base, with 19 bases between. The CDR3 contains 15 residues. CDR1 is LNHNV, CDR2 YYDKDF, per germline (reference sequence). The CDR3 coding sequence is TGTGCCAGCAGAGCTGGCCCCTTTAAGAACACTGAAGCTTTCTTT. Amino acids: CASRAGPFKNTEAFF.

The V call is TRBV5-1, the J call TRBJ2-2; tentatively, D is TRBD1 (5 bases). Trimming removed 4 bases at V and 4 bases at J, with 14 bases between. Looked up from germline, CDR1 is SGHRS and CDR2 is YFSETQ. The CDR3 is made up of 15 amino acids. CDR3 DNA sequence: TGCGCCAGCAGCCGAGAAGGGGCTGGCACCGGGGAGCTGTTTTTT. Its protein is CASSREGAGTGELFF.